This TCR beta chain was recorded in a study of cytomegalovirus exposure and HLA in healthy donors (dated by TCRdb to the late 2010s). With regard to the full study: An earlier analysis of 587 of the donors reported approximately 260 Gb of sequence data and 117 million unique TCR beta sequences obtained from around 180 million T cells. Approximately 300 gigabases of sequencing data and around 80 million unique TCR sequences made up an early release that covered over 550 HLA-typed donors. Of the approximately 400 genotyped donors, 81% were placed in the genetic ancestry cluster associated with self-reported Caucasian donors. The study aimed to test whether cataloging public T cell receptors could reveal signatures of past pathogen exposure. The study used immunosequencing to profile the T cell repertoires of approximately 640 subjects and linked those repertoires to cytomegalovirus serostatus. In addition to the first cohort of hundreds of subjects, a separate validation cohort of around 110 different subjects was used. To predict cytomegalovirus infection status, the study brought together high-throughput TCR immunosequencing, statistical association of individual TCRs with disease status, and machine learning. A later analysis re-examined previously published TCR beta repertoires from over 500 donors and added high-resolution HLA genotyping to investigate patterns of TCR occurrence. Rather than using new phenotypic data, the later analysis identified candidate immune exposures from TCR beta sequences and from how often those sequences occurred across donors. To decide whether each TCR beta V gene segment behaved as functional or pseudogenic, an earlier analysis of some 600 of the donors relied on high-throughput TCR beta sequencing. Donor age, sex, ethnicity and CMV serostatus were compiled alongside the repertoire data. A later genetic analysis took genome-wide SNP genotypes for about 55% of the 666 donors and used that subset as a discovery cohort. Every discovery cohort repertoire had been produced on one sequencing platform. Both class I and class II loci were covered by HLA typing, at four-digit resolution. The number of donors typed differed by locus, with about 620-630 for A, B, C, DRB1 and DQB1, roughly 520 for DQA1, 600 to 610 for DPA1, and around 430 for DPB1. Roughly 5 DR-DQ haplotypes were handled as single units for association and clustering, since linkage in the cohort was strong. On average, about 240,000 unique TCR beta nucleotide sequences were sequenced per donor among a few hundred genotyped donors of the cohort, with roughly 19% of those sequences being non-productive. Broad study findings and their caveats: It was suggested by the authors that the approach could potentially be generalized to other disease states and immunological phenotypes. According to a later analysis, most CMV-associated TCR beta chains appeared to be HLA-restricted, and the HLA associations seemed to be driven largely by CMV exposure. The earlier analysis of fewer than 750 of the donors excluded 15 to 20 rarely observed V segments, including chromosome 9 orphons, because counts were too low. The classifier was reported to diagnose cytomegalovirus status with high specificity and sensitivity in both the original cohort and the validation cohort. Sequencing depth was assumed to be roughly uniform across donors in the presence/absence analyses, though that assumption may not hold. Broadly in line with IMGT annotations, most TCR beta V segments showed up in productive rearrangements about 87% or about 30% of the time in an earlier analysis of a few hundred of the donors. The only immune exposure information available for the cohort was CMV serostatus. In a later analysis, HLA-associated TCR beta chains were found to be more clonally expanded and to have lower generation probabilities than equally common non-associated chains. HLA typing was unavailable for some donors at each locus, so association tests used only the typed subset. An association between a missense DCLRE1C variant and V-gene and J-gene trimming of TCR beta chains was found in a later genetic analysis and replicated in an independent cohort. The 87-base-pair reads could not distinguish some IMGT-functional V segments, including TRBV6-2 and TRBV6-3, so those segments were excluded. The sequencing pipeline was judged likely to have produced a cluster of highly shared sequence variants as a technical artifact. Correlated functional status among segregating V segments might reflect linkage disequilibrium, but an unknown experimental factor could not be ruled out. The study gave a list of around 170 TCR beta chains associated with cytomegalovirus. Most TCR sequences were seen in very few donors, while some public TCRs were found in many individuals. In vitro tests confirmed that a few of the cytomegalovirus-associated TCR beta chains recognize cytomegalovirus antigens. At a false discovery rate of 0.05, a later analysis linked approximately 18,000 TCR beta sequences to specific HLA alleles. In this cohort, only TCR beta chains were sequenced, and detectable features were limited by the absence of alpha or paired-chain data. According to a later genetic analysis, donors in an Asian-associated ancestry cluster had fewer N-insertions in productive TCRs than the approximately 700-donor mean. A further reported finding was that TCR beta sequences accurately predicted the HLA-A and HLA-B alleles for most subjects in the first cohort. In a later analysis, TCR association rates were found to vary across HLA loci, with the most associated TCRs seen for DRB1 alleles and the fewest for HLA-C alleles. When HLA alleles, especially DR and DQ, strongly co-occurred, TCR associations were difficult to assign to individual alleles. In a later analysis, several top co-occurrence clusters were reported to appear linked to parvovirus B19, influenza, CMV and Epstein-Barr virus.

Deletion took 0 bases off V and 3 bases off J, with a span of 12 bases between the germline ends. The CDR3 sequence holds 16 residues, the cysteine and phenylalanine included. The retained sequence is limited to the CDR3, 48 bases, with the frame set at the first base. The germline V gene supplies CDR1 KGHSY and CDR2 FQNENV. A note on this clone: No antigen is known for it. The record has no base qualities; no much larger clone is one base away.

The cohort comprised more than 550 healthy bone marrow donors. All cohort members were sampled while nominally healthy, although unrecorded immune exposures were likely present. The donor was CMV seropositive and was included in the group of 300 or so seropositive cohort members. Each donor provided a peripheral blood sample, and peripheral blood mononuclear cells were used for TCR beta sequencing. The Qiagen DNeasy Blood Extraction Kit was used to extract genomic DNA from the blood cell samples. The receptor library was made with the immunoSEQ multiplex PCR assay. For the multiplex PCR, a mixture combining 60 forward primers for TCR Vbeta segments and 13 reverse primers for TCR Jbeta segments was used. The CDR3 region of rearranged TCR beta genes was amplified from genomic DNA by a multiplex PCR assay. On the Illumina HiSeq System, the amplified TCR beta libraries were sequenced as 87-base-pair reads. The authors' analysis ran thus. Across the 500 to 850 repertoires, a later analysis counted approximately 83 million unique TCR beta chains, about 10 million of which were shared by at least two donors. Raw reads were error-corrected and collapsed into unique sequences by a nearest-neighbor algorithm in which closely related sequences were merged to remove PCR and sequencing errors. V, D and J gene segments were assigned by aligning CDR3 sequences to IMGT reference sequences. For a sequence to be retained, at least a six-nucleotide match to both a V gene segment and a J gene segment was required. A rearrangement was called productive if the CDR3 had no stop codons and remained in frame with V and J, and every other rearrangement was called non-productive. CDR3 was defined according to IMGT convention as the region running from the second conserved V-encoded cysteine to the conserved J-encoded phenylalanine. In an earlier analysis of more than 550 of the donors, sequences lacking an unambiguous match to a single V gene segment were excluded. An earlier analysis of some 610 of the donors called V segments functional above 56.7% productive rearrangements and segregating when the between-donor standard deviation exceeded 5%. A statistical classification framework was developed to diagnose cytomegalovirus status using the catalog of TCR beta chain sequences. V and J gene assignment, in a later analysis, came from comparing TCR nucleotide sequences with IMGT/GENE-DB human TR gene sequences. The TCRdist pipeline was used in a later analysis to assign CDR3 sequences and most-parsimonious VDJ recombination scenarios. In a later analysis, every TCR beta chain was defined by the combination of its CDR3 amino acid sequence and its V-gene family, and reads without a unique V-gene family were dropped. A later analysis removed 592 highly shared, low-generation-probability nucleotide sequences to deal with suspected cross-contamination and a sequencing artifact. In a later analysis, a clonal expansion index was calculated for each public chain from normalized within-repertoire ranks of inferred template counts. A later analysis computed generation probabilities with a VDJ recombination model fitted to out-of-frame rearrangements, and checked the results against IGoR. In a later analysis, hypergeometric tests were used to score TCR-TCR, TCR-HLA and TCR-CMV co-occurrence, with a repertoire-size bias correction applied to TCR pairs. In a later analysis, false discovery rates were estimated by permuting HLA or CMV assignments 20 times. A later analysis grouped co-occurring TCRs with DBSCAN, adding TCRdist sequence similarity when clustering within HLA-allele-positive subsets. Co-occurrence clustering excluded repertoires with fewer than 30,000 or more than 120,000 public chains, plus five with anomalous nucleotide sharing. In its TCRdb copy, this immuneACCESS table keeps in-frame sequences only and misses some clones. Where compared with another copy, unresolved V genes explain less than half of these, and the others have no known cause. Clonal size and the V and J genes are those of that table, whereas D and trimming came from the DNA. The sample contains 150,000 to 200,000 clones, 73% of them found a single time. Roughly 5.4% of the sample is held by the ten biggest clonotypes.

The V gene is TRBV16 and the J gene is TRBJ1-3, with TRBD1 tentatively as D gene (5 bases match). Input material: PBMCs. The source is a woman aged 18-29 years in good health and CMV-seropositive. The CDR3 corresponds to CASSQSFQGYGNTIYF. The nucleotide sequence reads TGTGCCAGCAGCCAATCCTTCCAGGGCTATGGAAACACCATATATTTT.